This TCR beta chain was found in a study of OX40 agonist ivuxolimab in advanced cancers. TCRdb keeps only in-frame clones here, not all; method: immunoSEQ multiplex PCR. The sample holds 80,000 to 100,000 clones; around 91% are singletons and the top ten take around 1.5%. Autoimmune disease history or systemic immunosuppression meant exclusion. Trimming stripped 3 bases from V and 10 bases from J, with 12 bases between. The CDR3 extends over 13 amino acids. CDR1 SGHVS and CDR2 FNYEAQ come from the germline V gene. This clone was observed a single time. This material consisted of CD4+ or CD8+ T cells sorted from blood, taken in a trial of the OX40 agonist ivuxolimab. The source of this sequence is an adult with an advanced solid tumor such as melanoma, head and neck, liver or kidney cancer. This sequence joins TRBV7-6 and TRBJ1-4; the D is unclear. The CDR3 region has the DNA TGTGCCAGCAGCTTGGCAGGAGACCGAAAACTGTTTTTT. Residues: CASSLAGDRKLFF. Variable domain in full (rest from reference TRBV7-6 and TRBJ1-4): GAGVSQSPRYKVTKRGQDVALRCDPISGHVSLYWYRQALGQGPEFLTYFNYEAQQDKSGLPNDRFSAERPEGSISTLTIQRTEQRDSAMYRCASSLAGDRKLFFGSGTQLSVL.